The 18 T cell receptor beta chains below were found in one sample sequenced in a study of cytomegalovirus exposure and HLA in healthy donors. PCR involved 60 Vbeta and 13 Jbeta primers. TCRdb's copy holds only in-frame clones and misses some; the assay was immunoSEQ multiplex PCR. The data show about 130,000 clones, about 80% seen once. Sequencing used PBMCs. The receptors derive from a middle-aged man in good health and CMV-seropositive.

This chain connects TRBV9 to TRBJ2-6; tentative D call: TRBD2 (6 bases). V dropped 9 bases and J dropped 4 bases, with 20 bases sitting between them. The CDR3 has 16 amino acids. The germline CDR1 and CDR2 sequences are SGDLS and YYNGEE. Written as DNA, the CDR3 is TGTGCCACCCATCCTGCGGGGTTCTCCGGGGCCAACGTCCTGACTTTC. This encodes CATHPAGFSGANVLTF.

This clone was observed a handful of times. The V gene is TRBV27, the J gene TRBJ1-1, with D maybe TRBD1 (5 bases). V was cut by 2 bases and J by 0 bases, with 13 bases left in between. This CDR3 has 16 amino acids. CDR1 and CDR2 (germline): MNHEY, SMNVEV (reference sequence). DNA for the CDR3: TGTGCCAGCAGTTTACAAGCGGGACCGGTGAACACTGAAGCTTTCTTT. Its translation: CASSLQAGPVNTEAFF.

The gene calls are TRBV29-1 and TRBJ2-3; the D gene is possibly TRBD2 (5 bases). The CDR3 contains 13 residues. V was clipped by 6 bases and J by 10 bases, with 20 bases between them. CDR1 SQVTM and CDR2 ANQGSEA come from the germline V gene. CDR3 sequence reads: CSVRLPLEGSQYF. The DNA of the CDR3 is TGCAGCGTACGATTACCCTTAGAGGGATCGCAGTATTTT.

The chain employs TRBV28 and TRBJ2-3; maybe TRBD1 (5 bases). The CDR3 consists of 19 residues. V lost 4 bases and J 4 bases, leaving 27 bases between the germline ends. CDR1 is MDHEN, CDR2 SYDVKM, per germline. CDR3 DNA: TGTGCCAGCAGTTCCCTTTTCGAGGCGGACCCCTTAGGGGCAGATACGCAGTATTTT. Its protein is CASSSLFEADPLGADTQYF.

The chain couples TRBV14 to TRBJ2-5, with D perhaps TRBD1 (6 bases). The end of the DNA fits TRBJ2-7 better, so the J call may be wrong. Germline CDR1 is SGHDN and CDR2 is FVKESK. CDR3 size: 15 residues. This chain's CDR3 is CASSQADRPSYEQYF. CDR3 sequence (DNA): TGTGCCAGCAGCCAGGCCGACAGGCCCTCCTACGAGCAGTACTTC.

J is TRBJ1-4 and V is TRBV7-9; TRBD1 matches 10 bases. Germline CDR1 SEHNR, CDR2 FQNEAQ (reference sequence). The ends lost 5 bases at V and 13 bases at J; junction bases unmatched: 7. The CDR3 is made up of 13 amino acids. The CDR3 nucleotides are TGTGCCAGCAGCCACGGACAGGGGGGGAGACTGTTTTTT. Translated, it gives CASSHGQGGRLFF.

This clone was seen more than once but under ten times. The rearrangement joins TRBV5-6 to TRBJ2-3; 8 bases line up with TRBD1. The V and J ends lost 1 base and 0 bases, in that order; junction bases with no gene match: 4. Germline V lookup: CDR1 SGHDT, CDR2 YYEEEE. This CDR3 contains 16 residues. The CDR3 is CASSLIGQGSTDTQYF. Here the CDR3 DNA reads TGTGCCAGCAGCTTGATTGGACAGGGCAGCACAGATACGCAGTATTTT.

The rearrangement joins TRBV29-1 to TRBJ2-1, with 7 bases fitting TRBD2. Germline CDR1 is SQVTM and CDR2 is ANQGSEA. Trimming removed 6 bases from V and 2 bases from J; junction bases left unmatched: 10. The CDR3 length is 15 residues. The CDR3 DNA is TGCAGCGTCACACTAGCGATTACAACCTACAATGAGCAGTTCTTC. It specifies CSVTLAITTYNEQFF.

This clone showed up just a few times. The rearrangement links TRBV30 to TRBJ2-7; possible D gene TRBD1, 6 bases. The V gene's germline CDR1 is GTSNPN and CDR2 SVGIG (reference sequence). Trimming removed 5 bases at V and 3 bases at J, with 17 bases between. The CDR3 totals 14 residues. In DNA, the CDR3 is TGTGCCTGGGAGGTGAGGCAGGGGAACTACGAGCAGTACTTC. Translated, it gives CAWEVRQGNYEQYF.

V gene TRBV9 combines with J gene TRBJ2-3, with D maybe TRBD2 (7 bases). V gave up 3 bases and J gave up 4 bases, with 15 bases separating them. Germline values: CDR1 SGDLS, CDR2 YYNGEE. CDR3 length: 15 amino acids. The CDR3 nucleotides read TGTGCCAGCAGCGCGGGGGGCTTATCCTCAGATACGCAGTATTTT. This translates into CASSAGGLSSDTQYF. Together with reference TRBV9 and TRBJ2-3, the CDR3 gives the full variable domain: DSGVTQTPKHLITATGQRVTLRCSPRSGDLSVYWYQQSLDQGLQFLIQYYNGEERAKGNILERFSAQQFPDLHSELNLSSLELGDSALYFCASSAGGLSSDTQYFGPGTRLTVL.

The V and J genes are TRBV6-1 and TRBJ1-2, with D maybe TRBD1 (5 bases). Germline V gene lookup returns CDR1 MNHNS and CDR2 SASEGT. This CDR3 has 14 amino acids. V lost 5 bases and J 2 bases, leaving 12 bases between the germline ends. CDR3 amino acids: CASSPRAPNYGYTF. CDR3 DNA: TGTGCCAGCAGTCCCAGGGCCCCCAACTATGGCTACACCTTC.

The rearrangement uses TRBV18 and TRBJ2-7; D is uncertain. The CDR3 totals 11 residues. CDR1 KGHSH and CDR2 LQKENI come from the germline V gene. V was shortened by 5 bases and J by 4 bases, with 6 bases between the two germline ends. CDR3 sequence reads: CASSSSYEQYF. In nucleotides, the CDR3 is TGTGCCAGCTCATCTAGTTACGAGCAGTACTTC.

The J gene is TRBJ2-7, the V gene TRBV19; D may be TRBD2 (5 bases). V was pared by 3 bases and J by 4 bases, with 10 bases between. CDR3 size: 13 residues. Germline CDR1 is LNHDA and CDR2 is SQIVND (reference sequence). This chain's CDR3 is CASSIGVPYEQYF. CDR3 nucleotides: TGTGCCAGTAGTATCGGGGTCCCTTACGAGCAGTACTTC.

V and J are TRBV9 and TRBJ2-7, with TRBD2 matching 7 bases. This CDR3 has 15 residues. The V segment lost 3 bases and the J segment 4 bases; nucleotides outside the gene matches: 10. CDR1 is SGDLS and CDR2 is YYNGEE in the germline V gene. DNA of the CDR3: TGTGCCAGCAGCGCCCAGAGCGGGACCTTTTACGAGCAGTACTTC. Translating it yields CASSAQSGTFYEQYF.

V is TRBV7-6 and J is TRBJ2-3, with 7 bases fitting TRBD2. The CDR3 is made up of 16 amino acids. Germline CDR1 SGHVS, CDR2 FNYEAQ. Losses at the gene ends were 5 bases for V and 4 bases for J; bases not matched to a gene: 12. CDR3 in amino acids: CASSPTSGGEADTQYF. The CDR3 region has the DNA TGTGCCAGCAGCCCCACCTCGGGGGGTGAGGCAGATACGCAGTATTTT.

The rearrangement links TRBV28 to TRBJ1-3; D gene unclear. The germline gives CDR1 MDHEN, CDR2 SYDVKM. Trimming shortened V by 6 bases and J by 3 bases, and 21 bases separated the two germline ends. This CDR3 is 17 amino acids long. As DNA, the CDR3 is TGTGCCAGCAGCCTAAACTCAGGAGGGATTTTTGGAAACACCATATATTTT. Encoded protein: CASSLNSGGIFGNTIYF.

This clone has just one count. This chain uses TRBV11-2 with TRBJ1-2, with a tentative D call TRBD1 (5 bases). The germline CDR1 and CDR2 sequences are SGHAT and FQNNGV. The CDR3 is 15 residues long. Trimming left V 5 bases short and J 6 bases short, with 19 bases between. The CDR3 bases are TGTGCCAGCAGCCGTCGACAGTCCTCGAAGGATGGCTACACCTTC. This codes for CASSRRQSSKDGYTF.

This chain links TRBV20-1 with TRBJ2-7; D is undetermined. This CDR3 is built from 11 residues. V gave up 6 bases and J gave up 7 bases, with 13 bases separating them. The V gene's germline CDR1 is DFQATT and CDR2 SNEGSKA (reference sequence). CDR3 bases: TGCAGTGCAACCCCGGTGTGGGAGCAGTACTTC. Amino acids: CSATPVWEQYF.